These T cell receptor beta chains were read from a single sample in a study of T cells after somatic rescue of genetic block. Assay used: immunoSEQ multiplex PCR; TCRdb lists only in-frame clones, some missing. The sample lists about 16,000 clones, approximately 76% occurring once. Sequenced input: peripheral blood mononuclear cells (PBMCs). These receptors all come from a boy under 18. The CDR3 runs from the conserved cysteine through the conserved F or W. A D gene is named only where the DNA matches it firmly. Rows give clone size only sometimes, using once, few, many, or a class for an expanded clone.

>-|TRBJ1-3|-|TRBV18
CASSPVGQDSGNTIYF
TGTGCCAGCTCACCCGTGGGGCAGGACTCTGGAAACACCATATATTTT
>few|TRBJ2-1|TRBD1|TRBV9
CASSADRGRYNEQFF
TGTGCCAGCAGCGCGGACAGGGGGCGATACAATGAGCAGTTCTTC
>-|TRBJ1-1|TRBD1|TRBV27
CASSRSRQGRLEAFF
TGTGCCAGCAGTCGATCTCGACAGGGAAGGCTTGAAGCTTTCTTT
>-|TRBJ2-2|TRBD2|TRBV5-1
CATSRQNTGELFF
TGCGCGACTAGCCGGCAAAACACCGGGGAGCTGTTTTTT
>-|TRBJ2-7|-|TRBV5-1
CASSSAGALSYEQYF
TGCGCCAGCAGCTCTGCAGGTGCCCTCTCCTACGAGCAGTACTTC
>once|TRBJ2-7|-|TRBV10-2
CASRRERFSYEQYF
TGCGCCAGCAGGCGTGAGCGCTTCTCCTACGAGCAGTACTTC
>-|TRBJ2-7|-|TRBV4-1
CASSQDRVHRTGTRSYEQYF
TGCGCCAGCAGCCAAGATCGGGTACACCGCACCGGGACACGCTCCTACGAGCAGTACTTC
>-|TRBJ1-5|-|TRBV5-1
CASSLVPNQPQHF
TGCGCCAGCAGCTTGGTCCCAAATCAGCCCCAGCATTTT
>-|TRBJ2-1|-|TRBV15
CATTSRGGNEQFF
TGTGCCACCACCTCCCGAGGGGGAAATGAGCAGTTCTTC
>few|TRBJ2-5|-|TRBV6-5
CATRSRQETQYF
TGTGCCACCAGGTCCCGCCAAGAGACCCAGTACTTC
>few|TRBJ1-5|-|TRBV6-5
CASKLLKEGRQPQHF
TGTGCCAGCAAATTACTCAAAGAGGGGAGGCAGCCCCAGCATTTT
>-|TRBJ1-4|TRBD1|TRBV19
CASSKTRRGIRGEKLFF
TGTGCCAGTAGTAAGACCCGCAGGGGGATAAGAGGTGAAAAACTGTTTTTT
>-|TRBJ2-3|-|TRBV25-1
CASSEYNSQTDTQYF
TGTGCCAGCAGTGAATATAACTCTCAGACAGATACGCAGTATTTT
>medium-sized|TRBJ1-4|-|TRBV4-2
CASSQEAGKDNEKLFF
TGTGCCAGCAGCCAAGAGGCCGGGAAGGATAATGAAAAACTGTTTTTT
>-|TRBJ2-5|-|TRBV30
CAGTGGHQETQYF
TGTGCAGGGACGGGGGGCCATCAAGAGACCCAGTACTTC
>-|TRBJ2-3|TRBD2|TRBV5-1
CASRVGGGSGTDTQYF
TGCGCCAGCAGGGTGGGCGGGGGTTCCGGAACAGATACGCAGTATTTT
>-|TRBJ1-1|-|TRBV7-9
CASSPAGYTEAFF
TGTGCCAGCAGCCCTGCGGGCTACACTGAAGCTTTCTTT
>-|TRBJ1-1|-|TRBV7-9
CASSGFTEAFF
TGTGCCAGCAGCGGGTTCACTGAAGCTTTCTTT
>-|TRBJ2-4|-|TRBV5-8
CASGFFKNIQYF
TGTGCCAGCGGATTCTTTAAAAACATTCAGTACTTC
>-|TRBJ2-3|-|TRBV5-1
CASSLPGTGTDTQYF
TGCGCCAGCAGCTTGCCCGGAACTGGGACAGATACGCAGTATTTT
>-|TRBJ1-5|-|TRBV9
CASSVAGVAPQHF
TGTGCCAGCAGCGTAGCTGGAGTCGCGCCCCAGCATTTT
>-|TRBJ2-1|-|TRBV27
CASSFWDLRNNEQFF
TGTGCCAGCAGTTTTTGGGACCTGAGGAACAATGAGCAGTTCTTC
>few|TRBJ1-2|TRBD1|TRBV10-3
CAISDHLRTGDYGYTF
TGTGCCATCAGTGACCACCTCAGGACAGGGGACTATGGCTACACCTTC
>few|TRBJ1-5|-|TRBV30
CAYSLAFNQPQHF
TGTGCCTATTCGCTAGCCTTCAATCAGCCCCAGCATTTT
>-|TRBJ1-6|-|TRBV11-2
CASSSFYSPLHF
TGTGCCAGCAGCTCTTTTTATTCACCCCTCCACTTT
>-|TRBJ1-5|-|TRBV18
CASSKGNQPQHF
TGTGCCAGCTCAAAAGGAAATCAGCCCCAGCATTTT
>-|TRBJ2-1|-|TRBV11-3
CASSLEGASVHNEQFF
TGTGCCAGCAGCTTAGAAGGGGCTAGCGTCCACAATGAGCAGTTCTTC
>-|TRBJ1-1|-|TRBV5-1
CASSLTATPNTEAFF
TGCGCCAGCAGCTTGACGGCCACTCCGAACACTGAAGCTTTCTTT
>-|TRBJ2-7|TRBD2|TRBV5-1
CASSLQTSSKEQYF
TGCGCCAGCAGCCTACAGACTAGCTCCAAGGAGCAGTACTTC
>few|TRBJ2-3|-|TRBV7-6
CASSFALITDTQYF
TGTGCCAGCAGCTTTGCACTGATCACAGATACGCAGTATTTT
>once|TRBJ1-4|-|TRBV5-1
CASSLAGATNEKLFF
TGCGCCAGCAGCTTGGCGGGCGCAACTAATGAAAAACTGTTTTTT
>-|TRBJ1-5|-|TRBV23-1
CASSQGNRPYSNQPQHF
TGCGCCAGCAGTCAGGGTAACAGACCCTATAGCAATCAGCCCCAGCATTTT
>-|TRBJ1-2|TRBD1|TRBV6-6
CASSRGQGTKGYTF
TGTGCCAGCAGCCGTGGACAGGGGACTAAAGGCTACACCTTC
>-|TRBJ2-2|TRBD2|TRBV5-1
CASSLSGMNTGELFF
TGCGCCAGCAGCTTGAGCGGGATGAACACCGGGGAGCTGTTTTTT
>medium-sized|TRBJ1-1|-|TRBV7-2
CASSTQTYTEAFF
TGTGCCAGCAGCACCCAGACGTACACTGAAGCTTTCTTT
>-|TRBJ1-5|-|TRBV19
CASSTKWPSNQPQHF
TGTGCCAGTAGTACAAAGTGGCCTAGCAATCAGCCCCAGCATTTT
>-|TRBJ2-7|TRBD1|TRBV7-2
CASSPDRGNEQYF
TGTGCCAGCAGCCCCGACAGGGGGAACGAGCAGTACTTC
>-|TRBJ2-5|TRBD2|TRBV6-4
CASSLEAGVGGTQYF
TGTGCCAGCAGCCTAGAAGCGGGGGTCGGTGGAACCCAGTACTTC
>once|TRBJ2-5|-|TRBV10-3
CAISLGRDETQYF
TGTGCCATCAGCCTGGGGAGAGATGAGACCCAGTACTTC
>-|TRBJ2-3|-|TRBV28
CASSTDLPTDTQYF
TGTGCCAGCAGTACCGACCTCCCCACAGATACGCAGTATTTT
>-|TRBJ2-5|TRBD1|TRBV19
CASSPGTGGKGETQYF
TGTGCCAGTAGTCCCGGGACAGGGGGCAAGGGAGAGACCCAGTACTTC
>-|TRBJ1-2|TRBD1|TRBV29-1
CSVEDQDRGFYGYTF
TGCAGCGTTGAAGATCAAGACAGGGGTTTCTATGGCTACACCTTC
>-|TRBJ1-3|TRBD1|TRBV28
CASSTGGGNTIYF
TGTGCCAGCAGTACAGGGGGTGGAAACACCATATATTTT
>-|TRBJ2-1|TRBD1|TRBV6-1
CASSRDRGLNEQFF
TGTGCCAGCAGTCGGGACAGGGGGTTGAATGAGCAGTTCTTC